A selection of T cell receptor beta chains follows, all from one sample in a study of blood T cell repertoires in COVID-19. TCRdb's copy holds only in-frame clones and misses some; the assay was immunoSEQ multiplex PCR. This repertoire shows roughly 190,000 clones, nearly 90% found once; its top ten account for approximately 5.6%. Material: peripheral blood. These receptors were obtained from a woman aged 40 to 49 who had recovered from COVID-19. CDR3s include the opening cysteine and the closing phenylalanine or tryptophan. A D gene is named only where the DNA matches it firmly. Where a row states a size, it is once, few, many or the class of an expanded clone; other rows omit it.

>few|TRBV11-1|NA|TRBJ2-1
TGTGCCAGCAGCTTTATACAGGCGTTATACAATGAGCAGTTCTTC
CASSFIQALYNEQFF
>NA|TRBV6-1|TRBD1|TRBJ1-4
TGTGCCAGCAGTGAAGGGCAGGGGGCTGAAAAACTGTTTTTT
CASSEGQGAEKLFF
>few|TRBV4-2|NA|TRBJ2-3
TGTGCCAGCAGCCAAGGGCTAGCAGATACGCAGTATTTT
CASSQGLADTQYF
>few|TRBV7-3|TRBD2|TRBJ2-1
TGTGCCAGCAGCTTCGGGACTAGCGGGAGTGAGCAGTTCTTC
CASSFGTSGSEQFF
>NA|TRBV5-4|TRBD1|TRBJ2-7
TGTGCCAGCAGCTTGGAGGGACAGAATCACGAGCAGTACTTC
CASSLEGQNHEQYF
>NA|TRBV11-3|TRBD1|TRBJ2-5
TGTGCCAGCAGCTTGGGTATCAACAGGGGCAGAGAGACCCAGTACTTC
CASSLGINRGRETQYF
>once|TRBV5-1|TRBD2|TRBJ2-1
TGCGCCAGCAGCTTAGGGCTAGCGGGAGTTACTGAGCAGTTCTTC
CASSLGLAGVTEQFF
>few|TRBV7-2|NA|TRBJ2-2
TGTGCCAGCAGCTTAGGGGTTGGAGGGTACGACACCGGGGAGCTGTTTTTT
CASSLGVGGYDTGELFF
>NA|TRBV28|TRBD2|TRBJ2-3
TGTGCCAGCAAGGGAGGGGTGAGCACAGATACGCAGTATTTT
CASKGGVSTDTQYF
>NA|TRBV6-5|TRBD1|TRBJ1-1
TGTGCCAGTATTGACAGGGCCCCGAACACTGAAGCTTTCTTT
CASIDRAPNTEAFF
>NA|TRBV2|TRBD1|TRBJ1-4
TGTGCCAGCAGTGAGGACAGGGGTGAAAAACTGTTTTTT
CASSEDRGEKLFF
>NA|TRBV5-4|TRBD1|TRBJ1-4
TGTGCCAGCAACCCTCCTACAAGACAGGGGAAGATTGCAACTAATGAAAAACTGTTTTTT
CASNPPTRQGKIATNEKLFF
>NA|TRBV10-3|NA|TRBJ1-6
TGTGCCATCAGTGAGTCTACGAGAAATTCACCCCTCCACTTT
CAISESTRNSPLHF
>NA|TRBV6-2/TRBV6-3|TRBD1|TRBJ1-2
TGTGCCAGCAGTTACGCTCAGGGGGACTATGGCTACACCTTC
CASSYAQGDYGYTF
>NA|TRBV7-8|NA|TRBJ2-2
TGTGCCAGCAGCCAGTGGTACGGGAGCACCGGGGAGCTGTTTTTT
CASSQWYGSTGELFF
>once|TRBV3-1/TRBV3-2|NA|TRBJ1-4
TGTGCCAGTGCGGCGAGGGATTCAGGTGAAAAACTGTTTTTT
CASAARDSGEKLFF
>once|TRBV5-6|NA|TRBJ1-2
TGTGCCAGCAGCTTGGCACTGAGTTCTAACTATGGCTACACCTTC
CASSLALSSNYGYTF
>NA|TRBV4-1|NA|TRBJ2-7
TGCGCCAGCAGCCAAGATCGGGGGAACGTTCCCTACGAGCAGTACTTC
CASSQDRGNVPYEQYF
>NA|TRBV18|NA|TRBJ1-1
TGTGCCAGCTCACCTGACATGCTTACCTACTTTATGAACACTGAAGCTTTCTTT
CASSPDMLTYFMNTEAFF
>once|TRBV3-1/TRBV3-2|NA|TRBJ1-2
TGTGCCAGCAGCCAAGGCTCCGGAGGTCACTATGGCTACACCTTC
CASSQGSGGHYGYTF
>NA|TRBV9|NA|TRBJ1-4
TGTGCCAGCAGCGCCGGGGACTCGGCTAATGAAAAACTGTTTTTT
CASSAGDSANEKLFF
>NA|TRBV18|NA|TRBJ2-2
TGTGCCAGCTCGCCACCTACTGGCGGAGGGAACACCGGGGAGCTGTTTTTT
CASSPPTGGGNTGELFF
>NA|TRBV6-5|TRBD2|TRBJ2-1
TGTGCCAGCAGTCTAGGACTAGCGGAAAACAATGAGCAGTTCTTC
CASSLGLAENNEQFF
>NA|TRBV12-3/TRBV12-4|NA|TRBJ1-2
TGTGCCAGCAGTTTAGAACACCGCTATGGCTACACCTTC
CASSLEHRYGYTF
>few|TRBV3-1/TRBV3-2|TRBD1|TRBJ1-1
TGTGCCAGCAGCCAGAGACAGGGGGACACTGAAGCTTTCTTT
CASSQRQGDTEAFF
>NA|TRBV30|NA|TRBJ1-5
TGTGCCTGGAGTGATGGCAGGGGAAATCAGCCCCAGCATTTT
CAWSDGRGNQPQHF
>once|TRBV4-3|TRBD1|TRBJ1-5
TGCGCCAGCAGCCGTTACTTTGACAGGGAGCGGAATCAGCCCCAGCATTTT
CASSRYFDRERNQPQHF
>once|TRBV6-6|TRBD1|TRBJ2-7
TGTGCCAGCACCCCGGGACAGATATCCTACGAGCAGTACTTC
CASTPGQISYEQYF
>NA|TRBV2|TRBD1|TRBJ1-4
TGTGCCAGCAGGTTACAGGGGGCTGGTGGCGAAAAACTGTTTTTT
CASRLQGAGGEKLFF
>NA|TRBV30|TRBD2|TRBJ2-1
TGTGCCTGGAGTGTAGGTACGACTAGCGGGAGGGGTGAGCAGTTCTTC
CAWSVGTTSGRGEQFF
>NA|TRBV7-9|NA|TRBJ2-3
TGTGCCAGCAGCTTAAGCCCCGAAACAGATACGCAGTATTTT
CASSLSPETDTQYF
>NA|TRBV6-5|NA|TRBJ1-1
TGTGCCAGCAGTTACTCGGGGGGTATGAACACTGAAGCTTTCTTT
CASSYSGGMNTEAFF
>NA|TRBV7-2|NA|TRBJ1-2
TGTGCCAGCAGCTCCGGGGGAGACTATGGCTACACCTTC
CASSSGGDYGYTF
>once|TRBV28|TRBD2|TRBJ2-3
TGTGCCAGCAGTTTGGTCGGGGAGCCTAGCGGGAGTGCCACAGATACGCAGTATTTT
CASSLVGEPSGSATDTQYF
>once|TRBV5-1|NA|TRBJ1-2
TGCGCCAGCAGCTTGGCGGCAGGGGAAGGCTACACCTTC
CASSLAAGEGYTF
>NA|TRBV5-1|TRBD1|TRBJ1-5
TGCGCCAGCAGCTCCACAGGGGCTGGACAGCCCCAGCATTTT
CASSSTGAGQPQHF
>NA|TRBV11-2|TRBD2|TRBJ2-2
TGTGCCAGCAGTTGGACTAGCGGCCCCGGGGAGCTGTTTTTT
CASSWTSGPGELFF
>NA|TRBV11-3|NA|TRBJ2-3
TGTGCCAGCAGCTTAGGCTCGGCAGATACGCAGTATTTT
CASSLGSADTQYF
>NA|TRBV5-1|TRBD1|TRBJ1-1
TGCGCCAGCGGGGACAGGGCTAGCACTGAAGCTTTCTTT
CASGDRASTEAFF
>few|TRBV6-5|NA|TRBJ1-1
TGTGCCAGCAGTCGCCGTCACACGATGAACACTGAAGCTTTCTTT
CASSRRHTMNTEAFF
>NA|TRBV19|TRBD1|TRBJ2-1
TGTGCCAGTAGTATAGCGGGGACAGGGGGCGGAATGCTGTTCTTC
CASSIAGTGGGMLFF
>NA|TRBV27|TRBD1|TRBJ2-7
TGTGCCAGCAGTTTGCCACCGGGACAGGGTGTCCACGAGCAGTACTTC
CASSLPPGQGVHEQYF
>NA|TRBV5-8|TRBD2|TRBJ2-3
TGTGCCAGCAGCTTGGATTTAGGGAGGGCAGATACGCAGTATTTT
CASSLDLGRADTQYF
>once|TRBV15|NA|TRBJ1-5
TGTGCCACCAGCAGAGAGGACAGTCAGCCCCAGCATTTT
CATSREDSQPQHF
>NA|TRBV18|NA|TRBJ2-5
TGTGCCAGCTCACCAGGGTCCGGGAGAGAGACCCAGTACTTC
CASSPGSGRETQYF
>NA|TRBV5-1|TRBD2|TRBJ2-7
TGCGCCAGCAGCTCGGATCGGGAGGGCCCGGCGTACGAGCAGTACTTC
CASSSDREGPAYEQYF
>NA|TRBV9|NA|TRBJ1-4
TGTGCCAGCAGCGTGGGGAGCAATGAAAAACTGTTTTTT
CASSVGSNEKLFF
>NA|TRBV5-5|TRBD1|TRBJ2-5
TGTGCCAGCAACCTCCATGGACAGGGGGCGGAGACCCAGTACTTC
CASNLHGQGAETQYF
>NA|TRBV6-1|TRBD1|TRBJ2-3
TGTGCCAGCAGTGAAGCGGGAAGGACAGGGGGCGCCGATACGCAGTATTTT
CASSEAGRTGGADTQYF